Listed below are T cell receptor beta chains from one sample, sequenced in a study of shared clonotypes between healthy human individuals. Generated by immunoSEQ multiplex PCR, the TCRdb table keeps only in-frame clones and is missing some. The repertoire includes approximately 2,000,000 clones, roughly 93% of them detected once, and about 1.6% sits in the top ten. Sequencing used naive CD8+ T cells from PBMCs. These receptors were taken from a man between 18 and 29 years old in good health. Some clones in this sample may be carry-over from other donors' samples. Each CDR3 is given with its conserved first and last residue. D genes are given only for firm matches. Clone sizes are given selectively: once, few, many, or a class where the clone is expanded.

d_gene | j_gene | abundance | v_gene | CDR3aa | CDR3nt
. | TRBJ2-5 | . | TRBV28 | CASSPPRETQYF | TGTGCCAGCAGTCCCCCTAGGGAGACCCAGTACTTC
. | TRBJ2-7 | . | TRBV21-1 | CASSKEYRPRAYEQYF | TGTGCCAGCAGCAAAGAGTACCGTCCCCGGGCGTACGAGCAGTACTTC
TRBD1 | TRBJ2-5 | . | TRBV25-1 | CASSVGTGAETQYF | TGTGCCAGCAGTGTTGGGACAGGGGCAGAGACCCAGTACTTC
. | TRBJ2-1 | . | TRBV6-1 | CASSNRDGWYEQFF | TGTGCCAGCAGCAATCGGGACGGCTGGTATGAGCAGTTCTTC
. | TRBJ2-5 | . | TRBV7-3 | CASSYGARETQYF | TGTGCCAGCAGCTATGGAGCTAGGGAGACCCAGTACTTC
. | TRBJ2-1 | . | TRBV5-6 | CASSSGDWGEHEQFF | TGTGCCAGCAGCTCGGGGGACTGGGGTGAGCATGAGCAGTTCTTC
. | TRBJ2-3 | . | TRBV14 | CASSQVFLGLDTQYF | TGTGCCAGCAGCCAAGTTTTTCTGGGGTTAGATACGCAGTATTTT
TRBD2 | TRBJ2-1 | . | TRBV5-1 | CASSLEVGGRPHNEQFF | TGCGCCAGCAGCTTGGAAGTAGGCGGGAGACCCCACAATGAGCAGTTCTTC
. | TRBJ2-7 | . | TRBV29-1 | CSVEVRDSYEQYF | TGCAGCGTGGAGGTCCGGGATTCCTACGAGCAGTACTTC
TRBD1 | TRBJ1-5 | . | TRBV5-8 | CASSWGTGGGQPQHF | TGTGCCAGCAGCTGGGGAACAGGGGGAGGTCAGCCCCAGCATTTT
. | TRBJ2-1 | . | TRBV7-2 | CASSLVRGHEQFF | TGTGCCAGCAGCTTAGTACGTGGGCATGAGCAGTTCTTC
. | TRBJ1-6 | . | TRBV7-2 | CASSLSRSPLHF | TGTGCCAGCAGCTTGAGTCGTTCACCCCTCCACTTT
TRBD2 | TRBJ2-1 | . | TRBV9 | CASSVAAGGGYNEQFF | TGTGCCAGCAGCGTAGCCGCGGGGGGCGGCTACAATGAGCAGTTCTTC
TRBD1 | TRBJ2-1 | once | TRBV27 | CASSGQGYNEQFF | TGTGCCAGCAGTGGACAGGGCTACAATGAGCAGTTCTTC
. | TRBJ2-5 | . | TRBV28 | CASSFEGGQETQYF | TGTGCCAGCAGTTTTGAGGGGGGACAAGAGACCCAGTACTTC
TRBD1 | TRBJ2-2 | once | TRBV6-5 | CASSYQRTGRTGELFF | TGTGCCAGCAGTTACCAACGGACAGGGCGGACCGGGGAGCTGTTTTTT
. | TRBJ2-3 | . | TRBV25-1 | CASRTRTETTDTQYF | TGTGCCAGCAGGACCCGGACAGAGACCACAGATACGCAGTATTTT
TRBD1 | TRBJ1-2 | . | TRBV30 | CAWSGQGAHYGYTF | TGTGCCTGGAGTGGACAGGGGGCACATTATGGCTACACCTTC
. | TRBJ1-2 | . | TRBV27 | CASSPSPGPSRGYTF | TGTGCCAGCAGTCCTTCTCCGGGACCGAGTCGGGGCTACACCTTC
. | TRBJ2-1 | . | TRBV5-8 | CASRTKRDSSYNEQFF | TGTGCCAGCAGGACCAAGCGGGACAGCTCCTACAATGAGCAGTTCTTC
. | TRBJ1-1 | . | TRBV19 | CASSPRGVMNTEAFF | TGTGCCAGTAGTCCCCGGGGGGTCATGAACACTGAAGCTTTCTTT
. | TRBJ2-2 | . | TRBV28 | CASSLPSEGGELFF | TGTGCCAGCAGTTTACCCTCGGAGGGCGGGGAGCTGTTTTTT
TRBD2 | TRBJ2-5 | . | TRBV7-9 | CASSSLFPLADQETQYF | TGTGCCAGCAGCTCGCTATTTCCACTAGCGGACCAAGAGACCCAGTACTTC
TRBD2 | TRBJ2-7 | . | TRBV5-5 | CASSPPIAGGTYEQYF | TGTGCCAGCAGCCCCCCCATAGCGGGAGGGACCTACGAGCAGTACTTC
. | TRBJ1-5 | . | TRBV19 | CASSIFSKGSVRHQPQHF | TGTGCCAGTAGTATATTTAGTAAGGGTTCGGTTCGACATCAGCCCCAGCATTTT
. | TRBJ1-5 | . | TRBV5-5 | CASSLAAWGGGPNQPQHF | TGTGCCAGCAGCTTGGCCGCTTGGGGGGGAGGCCCCAATCAGCCCCAGCATTTT
. | TRBJ1-1 | . | TRBV19 | CASRKGGRHLRGLNTEAFF | TGTGCCAGTAGAAAAGGAGGGAGACATCTCAGAGGTTTGAACACTGAAGCTTTCTTT
. | TRBJ1-2 | . | TRBV5-6 | CASSLGAGYLGYTF | TGTGCCAGCAGCTTGGGGGCAGGGTATCTCGGATACACCTTC
. | TRBJ1-1 | . | TRBV5-4 | CASSFTTEGTEAFF | TGTGCCAGCAGTTTTACTACGGAGGGGACTGAAGCTTTCTTT
. | TRBJ2-3 | . | TRBV4-1 | CASSHPKSGSASTDTQYF | TGCGCCAGCAGCCACCCTAAGAGCGGCAGCGCTAGCACAGATACGCAGTATTTT
TRBD2 | TRBJ2-5 | . | TRBV7-2 | CASSLALRAGPQETQYF | TGTGCCAGCAGCTTAGCGCTAAGAGCGGGACCCCAAGAGACCCAGTACTTC
. | TRBJ2-3 | . | TRBV28 | CASHRGLTDTQYF | TGTGCCAGCCACAGGGGACTGACCGATACGCAGTATTTT
TRBD2 | TRBJ2-1 | . | TRBV13 | CATARSGRPDEQFF | TGTGCCACCGCGAGGAGCGGGAGGCCGGATGAGCAGTTCTTC
TRBD2 | TRBJ2-7 | . | TRBV7-2 | CASSLSTAGGVYEQYF | TGTGCCAGCAGCTTAAGCACAGCGGGAGGTGTCTACGAGCAGTACTTC
. | TRBJ1-3 | . | TRBV6-1 | CASSEASGSSLGNTIYF | TGTGCCAGCAGTGAAGCCTCGGGCAGCAGTCTTGGAAACACCATATATTTT
. | TRBJ1-4 | . | TRBV5-1 | CASSLANPPQGTTNEKLFF | TGCGCCAGCAGCTTGGCCAACCCCCCACAGGGCACAACTAATGAAAAACTGTTTTTT
TRBD1 | TRBJ2-1 | . | TRBV19 | CASNRRQGVYEQFF | TGTGCCAGTAACCGTCGACAGGGGGTTTATGAGCAGTTCTTC